Below, 14 T cell receptor beta chains from the same sample are listed, as sequenced in a study of shared clonotypes between healthy human individuals. Sequenced by immunoSEQ multiplex PCR; TCRdb stores in-frame clones only, minus some. The sample records roughly 1.5 million clones, 98% being singletons. The specimen was naive CD4+ T cells sorted from blood. This sample's subset: CD45RA+ positively selected. The receptors here all came from a young man in good health.

The gene calls are TRBV5-4 and TRBJ2-3; possibly TRBD2 for D (5 bases). Deletions cut 0 bases from V and 4 bases from J, with 9 bases between. CDR3 size: 14 residues. Germline V CDR1 and CDR2: SGHNT, YYREEE (reference sequence). CDR3 protein: CASSLVGVSDTQYF. For the CDR3, the DNA is TGTGCCAGCAGCTTGGTGGGAGTTTCAGATACGCAGTATTTT.

V is TRBV10-3 and J is TRBJ2-7, with D perhaps TRBD1 (5 bases). The CDR3 totals 12 residues. CDR1 is ENHRY, CDR2 SYGVKD, per germline. Deletions cut 9 bases from V and 5 bases from J, with 14 bases between. The CDR3 here is CAMTGQGNEQYF. In DNA, the CDR3 is TGTGCCATGACTGGTCAGGGCAACGAGCAGTACTTC.

In this sample, this clone turned up once. The chain uses TRBV7-2 and TRBJ1-1; 8 bases are shared with TRBD1. V trimming: 11 bases; J trimming: 5 bases; junction bases outside the gene matches: 10. The CDR3 has 13 residues. Per germline, CDR1 SGHTA and CDR2 FQGNSA. The CDR3 region has the DNA TGTGCCGGCGGCAGGGGGCTTAGAACTGAAGCTTTCTTT. Its translation: CAGGRGLRTEAFF.

The chain uses TRBV27 and TRBJ1-2, with unresolved D. The CDR3 contains 13 residues. Trimming left V 5 bases short and J 4 bases short, with 11 bases between. Per the germline V gene, CDR1 is MNHEY and CDR2 is SMNVEV (reference sequence). The CDR3 DNA reads TGTGCCAGCAGTCCCCTGCGAAGCTATGGCTACACCTTC. Amino acid sequence: CASSPLRSYGYTF.

J is TRBJ2-5 and V is TRBV28, with 14 bases matching TRBD2. The V and J ends lost 4 bases and 9 bases, in that order; junction bases with no gene match: 4. The CDR3 length is 14 residues. From germline, CDR1 is MDHEN and CDR2 SYDVKM. As DNA, the CDR3 is TGTGCCAGCAGTTACATGACTAGCGGGAGGGCCCAGTACTTC. Amino acid sequence: CASSYMTSGRAQYF.

This chain links TRBV5-1 with TRBJ2-2; D possibly corresponds to TRBD1 (6 bases). The CDR3 is made up of 15 amino acids. Trimming cost V 1 base and J 0 bases, with 7 bases left between them. The V gene's germline CDR1 is SGHRS and CDR2 YFSETQ. The chain's CDR3 is CASSLNRANTGELFF. CDR3 nucleotide sequence: TGCGCCAGCAGCTTGAACAGGGCGAACACCGGGGAGCTGTTTTTT. The full variable domain, rest sourced from reference TRBV5-1 and TRBJ2-2, is KAGVTQTPRYLIKTRGQQVTLSCSPISGHRSVSWYQQTPGQGLQFLFEYFSETQRNKGNFPGRFSGRQFSNSRSEMNVSTLELGDSALYLCASSLNRANTGELFFGEGSRLTVL.

Concerning this clone: The sample has other DNA sequences that encode this CDR3 too. V usage is TRBV7-9 and J usage is TRBJ2-1, with no clear D. Germline CDR1 reads SEHNR; CDR2 reads FQNEAQ (reference sequence). Trimming removed 5 bases from V and 7 bases from J, with 9 bases in between. This CDR3 is 12 amino acids long. The CDR3 nucleotides are TGTGCCAGCAGCCACAGACGTAATGAGCAGTTCTTC. It is translated as CASSHRRNEQFF.

The chain has TRBV5-6 and TRBJ2-1; D is perhaps TRBD2 (5 bases). The V gene's germline CDR1 is SGHDT and CDR2 YYEEEE. Between the trimmed V and J ends, which lost 2 bases and 8 bases, there was a span of 23 bases. CDR3 length equals 17 residues. Here the CDR3 DNA reads TGTGCCAGCAGCTTCCCCCAACAAAAGAGATTCGGGGATGAGCAGTTCTTC. Encoded protein: CASSFPQQKRFGDEQFF.

The rearrangement joins TRBV9 to TRBJ1-4; TRBD1 agrees at 8 bases. Unmatched junction bases numbered 4, after V lost 0 bases and J lost 6 bases. Germline loops: CDR1 SGDLS, CDR2 YYNGEE. The CDR3 length is 15 residues. The CDR3 region is CASSVDGQGDEKLFF. The CDR3 nucleotides read TGTGCCAGCAGCGTAGATGGACAGGGTGATGAAAAACTGTTTTTT.

This chain's CDR3 is CASSQLGGPGVSGELFF. CDR3 coding DNA: TGCGCCAGCAGCCAACTCGGGGGACCAGGGGTTTCCGGGGAGCTGTTTTTT. The gene calls are TRBV4-1 and TRBJ2-2; the D call may be TRBD1 or TRBD2 (6 bases each). V was clipped by 2 bases and J by 6 bases, with 19 bases between them. Germline CDR1 is MGHRA and CDR2 is YSYEKL. There are 17 residues in the CDR3.

The chain joins TRBV5-4 to TRBJ2-4; no clear D. This CDR3 comprises 14 residues. Germline V CDR1 and CDR2: SGHNT, YYREEE (reference sequence). The ends were cut back, 1 base at V and 8 bases at J, with 13 bases in the middle. The DNA for the CDR3 is TGTGCCAGCAGCTTGTACCTAGATGGTTACATTCAGTACTTC. It translates to CASSLYLDGYIQYF.

The genes are TRBV4-2 and TRBJ2-5; possibly TRBD1 for D (5 bases). The tail of the sequence fits TRBJ2-7 better, so the J call may be wrong. Germline CDR1 is LGHNA and CDR2 is YNFKEQ. This CDR3 is built from 14 residues. In DNA form, the CDR3 reads TGTGCCAGCAGCCAGGACGCTTGGGGCGACGAGCAGTACTTC. As protein: CASSQDAWGDEQYF.

This clone was seen just once. The rearrangement joins TRBV7-2 to TRBJ2-2; 13 bases line up with TRBD2. CDR3 length equals 17 residues. With 5 bases clipped from V and 7 bases from J, the junction kept 10 bases outside the gene matches. Germline lookup yields CDR1 SGHTA and CDR2 FQGNSA. CDR3: CASSRRAGTSGNGELFF. The DNA for the CDR3 is TGTGCCAGCAGCCGCCGGGCAGGGACTAGCGGGAACGGGGAGCTGTTTTTT.

The V gene is TRBV5-8, the J gene TRBJ1-5; D not resolved. This CDR3 region has 13 residues. Trimming left V 1 base short and J 1 base short, with 3 bases between. From germline, CDR1 is SGHTS and CDR2 YDEGEE. The CDR3 sequence is CASSLQSNQPQHF. Here the CDR3 DNA reads TGTGCCAGCAGCTTGCAAAGCAATCAGCCCCAGCATTTT.